The clone carrying this T cell receptor beta chain was observed a single time. This record belongs to a study of technical replicates of blood from several donors. The repertoire was sequenced with immunoSEQ multiplex PCR; TCRdb's copy has only in-frame clones and lacks some. The table shows approximately 84,000 clones, with roughly 98% occurring only once. This CDR3 is 15 amino acids long. V trimming: 2 bases; J trimming: 3 bases; junction bases outside the gene matches: 6. CDR1 and CDR2 (germline): SGHNT, YYREEE (reference sequence). Sequenced input: T cells isolated from PBMCs. This chain uses TRBV5-4 with TRBJ2-5; 8 bases are a match to TRBD2. The source is a human donor in good health. This chain's CDR3 is CASSFGLAGEETQYF. For the CDR3, the DNA is TGTGCCAGCAGCTTCGGGCTAGCGGGCGAAGAGACCCAGTACTTC.